This T cell receptor beta chain was identified during a study of stem cell transplantation in POMP-related autoinflammatory disease. The junction had 5 bases not matched to a gene; V was cut back by 4 bases and J by 7 bases. The CDR3 sequence is 13 residues long. The germline CDR1 and CDR2 sequences are SGHAT and FQNNGV. The table came from immunoSEQ multiplex PCR; TCRdb's copy has only in-frame clones and leaves some out. The sample holds tens of thousands of clones, roughly 93% seen once. The TCR comes from a human patient with POMP-related autoinflammation and immune dysregulation (PRAID). Some T cells may trace back to the graft donor. The chain employs TRBV11-2 and TRBJ2-7; 9 positions match TRBD1. This sample comprised CD4+ T cells from PBMCs, obtained after stem cell transplantation. Written as DNA, the CDR3 is TGTGCCAGCAGCTCCGACAGGGGGAGGGAGCAGTACTTC. Its translation is CASSSDRGREQYF.